This T cell receptor (beta chain) originates from a study of blood T cell repertoires in COVID-19. Study-level background: Sample material is recorded as cDNA or gDNA derived from T cells, B-cell-depleted T cells, or PBMCs.

Only a few counts were recorded for this clone. Germline V gene sequence: CDR1 SGHRS, CDR2 YFSETQ. J gave up 6 bases and V 4 bases, and 10 bases lay outside the gene matches. This CDR3 is built from 16 residues. Original analysis: Using reference gene primer amplification, nucleated cell counts were estimated. Measured with immunoSEQ multiplex PCR; TCRdb has only the in-frame clones, and not every one. The V and J calls and clone size are taken from that table; D and trimming were inferred from the DNA. The data show over 45,000 clones, 82% seen once. Sample: peripheral blood. The rearrangement joins TRBV5-1 to TRBJ1-1, with 12 bases aligning to TRBD1. The sequence was collected from a man between 35 and 55 years old with acute or convalescent COVID-19. CDR3 bases: TGCGCCAGCAGCGACTCTGGGACAGGGGGCCACGCTGAAGCTTTCTTT. Amino acids: CASSDSGTGGHAEAFF.